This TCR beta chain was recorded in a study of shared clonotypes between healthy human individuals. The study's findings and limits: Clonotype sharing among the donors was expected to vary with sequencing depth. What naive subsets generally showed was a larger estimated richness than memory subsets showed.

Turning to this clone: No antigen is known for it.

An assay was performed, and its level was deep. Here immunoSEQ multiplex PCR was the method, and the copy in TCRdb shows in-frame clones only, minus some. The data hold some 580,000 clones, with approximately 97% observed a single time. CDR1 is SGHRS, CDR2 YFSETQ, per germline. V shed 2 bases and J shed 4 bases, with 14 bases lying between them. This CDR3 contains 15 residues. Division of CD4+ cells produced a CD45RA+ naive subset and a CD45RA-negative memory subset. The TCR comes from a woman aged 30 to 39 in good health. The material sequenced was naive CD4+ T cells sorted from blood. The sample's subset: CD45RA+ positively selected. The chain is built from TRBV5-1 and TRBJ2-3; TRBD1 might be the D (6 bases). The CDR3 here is CASSFGTTSPDTQYF. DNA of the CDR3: TGCGCCAGCAGCTTTGGGACAACTTCCCCAGATACGCAGTATTTT.